Detailed here is one T cell receptor (beta chain). One end of the junction is discordant with germline, which a read error may explain. This sample is part of a study of cytomegalovirus exposure and HLA in healthy donors. The germline gives CDR1 LNHDA, CDR2 SQIVND (reference sequence). The CDR3 is 15 amino acids. Primers for the PCR totalled 60 Vbeta and 13 Jbeta. TCRdb keeps only in-frame clones here, not all; method: immunoSEQ multiplex PCR. The table records under 200,000 clones, about three quarters of them present only once. This clonotype was sampled from a woman aged 40 to 50 in good health and CMV-seropositive. The rearrangement uses TRBV19 and TRBJ2-7, with D tentatively TRBD1 (6 bases). Sequenced sample: PBMCs. The CDR3 DNA follows: TGTTCCAGTAGTGCTGGACAGCCAAGCTCCTACGAGCAGTACTTC. Its translation: CSSSAGQPSSYEQYF.